These 14 T cell receptor beta chains were all obtained from the same sample, sequenced in a study of PD-1 blockade in mismatch repair-deficient tumors. Clones were read by immunoSEQ multiplex PCR, and TCRdb kept only the in-frame ones, dropping some. The sample lists about 34,000 clones; approximately 80% were seen once. Sequencing was performed on PBMCs, taken 6 weeks after starting pembrolizumab. Receptor source: an adult with mismatch repair-deficient cancer.

The chain carries TRBV27 and TRBJ2-4, with a tentative D call TRBD1 (6 bases). The CDR3 sequence is 17 residues long. The ends were cut back, 2 bases at V and 0 bases at J, with 14 bases in the middle. Germline-derived CDR1 and CDR2 are MNHEY and SMNVEV (reference sequence). The DNA for the CDR3 is TGTGCCAGCAGTTTAGAGGTACCAGGGGTAGCCAAAAACATTCAGTACTTC. As protein: CASSLEVPGVAKNIQYF.

This chain joins TRBV19 and TRBJ2-2; D might be TRBD2 (5 bases). The germline V gene has CDR1 LNHDA and CDR2 SQIVND (reference sequence). This CDR3 spans 15 amino acids. Trimming stripped 5 bases from V and 8 bases from J, with 18 bases between. In DNA form, the CDR3 reads TGTGCCAGTAGTCTACTAGGTTCTAAGGCGGGGGAGCTGTTTTTT. Its protein is CASSLLGSKAGELFF.

In this sample, this clone is medium-sized. This chain connects TRBV5-1 to TRBJ1-2, with D possibly being TRBD1 (6 bases). V dropped 4 bases and J dropped 5 bases, with 12 bases sitting between them. Germline CDR1 SGHRS, CDR2 YFSETQ. The CDR3 length is 13 residues. The CDR3 loop is CASSPGQGYGYTF. CDR3 nucleotides: TGCGCCAGCAGCCCCGGCCAGGGGTATGGCTACACCTTC. The complete variable domain, with remaining parts taken from reference TRBV5-1 and TRBJ1-2, reads KAGVTQTPRYLIKTRGQQVTLSCSPISGHRSVSWYQQTPGQGLQFLFEYFSETQRNKGNFPGRFSGRQFSNSRSEMNVSTLELGDSALYLCASSPGQGYGYTFGSGTRLTVV.

The chain joins TRBV28 to TRBJ2-7; 15 nucleotides line up with TRBD2. From germline, CDR1 is MDHEN and CDR2 SYDVKM. J lost 3 bases, V lost 6 bases, and 12 bases had no gene match. CDR3 length equals 18 residues. For the CDR3, the DNA is TGTGCCAGCAGCTCCCCCGGGACTAGCGGGAGGTCTAGCTACGAGCAGTACTTC. This gives the protein CASSSPGTSGRSSYEQYF.

In this sample, this clone turned up once. Other DNA sequences from this sample encode an identical CDR3 as well. The rearrangement links TRBV30 to TRBJ2-3; 7 nucleotides line up with TRBD2. With V trimmed by 0 bases and J by 0 bases, 3 bases remained unmatched. In germline, CDR1 is GTSNPN, CDR2 SVGIG (reference sequence). The CDR3 loop spans 15 amino acids. DNA of the CDR3: TGTGCCTGGAGTGTCGCTAGCGGTAGCACAGATACGCAGTATTTT. It encodes CAWSVASGSTDTQYF.

The chain recombines TRBV5-1 with TRBJ2-7, with D perhaps TRBD1 (6 bases). V lost 5 bases, J lost 2 bases, and 17 bases lay in between. Germline-derived CDR1 and CDR2 are SGHRS and YFSETQ. The CDR3 totals 15 residues. DNA of the CDR3: TGCGCCAGCAGACGCGCCGGGACAACGACCTACGAGCAGTACTTC. This sequence encodes CASRRAGTTTYEQYF.

This clone is classed as medium-sized. J is TRBJ2-7 and V is TRBV9; TRBD1 aligns across 7 bases. CDR3 length equals 14 residues. With V trimmed by 1 base and J by 2 bases, 3 bases remained unmatched. Germline CDR1 reads SGDLS; CDR2 reads YYNGEE. The CDR3 bases are TGTGCCAGCAGCGTACAGGGGGTTCCCTACGAGCAGTACTTC. Its translation: CASSVQGVPYEQYF.

The chain couples TRBV6-1 to TRBJ2-7; D is undetermined. CDR3 length: 13 residues. V lost 2 bases and J lost 1, with 6 bases in between. CDR1 and CDR2 (germline): MNHNS, SASEGT. CDR3 sequence reads: CASSEFGSYEQYF. As DNA, the CDR3 is TGTGCCAGCAGTGAATTCGGGTCCTACGAGCAGTACTTC.

J is TRBJ2-5 and V is TRBV6-5; perhaps TRBD2 as D (6 bases). The CDR3 loop spans 16 amino acids. CDR1 is MNHEY and CDR2 is SVGAGI in the germline V gene. The ends were cut back, 3 bases at V and 5 bases at J, with 19 bases in the middle. DNA for the CDR3: TGTGCCAGCAGTTATGAAGCCCTGGGGGGAACGGAGACCCAGTACTTC. Translated, it gives CASSYEALGGTETQYF.

This chain uses TRBV5-6 with TRBJ1-1; D is unresolved. The CDR3 has 15 amino acids. CDR1 and CDR2 (germline): SGHDT, YYEEEE. Trimming shortened V by 0 bases and J by 0 bases, and 9 bases separated the two germline ends. CDR3 DNA sequence: TGTGCCAGCAGCTTGGGAGGGATTTTGAACACTGAAGCTTTCTTT. Amino acids: CASSLGGILNTEAFF.

Remarks on this clone: The junction and the germline gene differ at one end; a read error may be behind it. The V call is TRBV7-7, the J call TRBJ2-5; the match to TRBD2 covers 15 bases. From germline, CDR1 is SSHAT and CDR2 FNYEAQ (reference sequence). The CDR3 extends over 16 amino acids. The CDR3 region has the DNA TGTGCTAGCAGCTGGGGACTAGCGGGAGGCGCGGAGACCCAGTACTTC. Amino acids: CASSWGLAGGAETQYF.

The chain links TRBV4-2 to TRBJ2-1, with D unclear. Per the germline V gene, CDR1 is LGHNA and CDR2 is YNFKEQ. V shed 1 base and J shed 9 bases, with 7 bases lying between them. The CDR3 sequence is 12 residues long. In nucleotides, the CDR3 is TGTGCCAGCAGCCAAGTCAGTGCTGAGCAGTTCTTC. Its translation is CASSQVSAEQFF.

V usage is TRBV7-9 and J usage is TRBJ2-3, with TRBD1 matching 8 bases. This CDR3 has 14 amino acids. J lost 0 bases, V lost 8 bases, and 4 bases had no gene match. Germline values: CDR1 SEHNR, CDR2 FQNEAQ (reference sequence). CDR3 sequence reads: CASDRGLSTDTQYF. The CDR3 nucleotides are TGTGCCAGCGACAGGGGATTAAGCACAGATACGCAGTATTTT.

The chain is built from TRBV7-9 and TRBJ2-3; TRBD2 matches 8 bases. Trimming cost V 3 bases and J 1 base; bases outside gene matches: 0. Germline values: CDR1 SEHNR, CDR2 FQNEAQ (reference sequence). This CDR3 contains 14 residues. The CDR3 sequence is CASSFSGGTDTQYF. The CDR3 nucleotides read TGTGCCAGCAGCTTTAGCGGGGGCACAGATACGCAGTATTTT.